A selection of T cell receptor beta chains follows, all from one sample in a study of blood T cell repertoires in COVID-19. Produced via immunoSEQ multiplex PCR; TCRdb's table is partial and in-frame only. The sample shows a few hundred thousand clones, roughly 84% of them seen only once. Sequencing used peripheral blood. The source of these receptors is a woman under 30 with acute or convalescent COVID-19. The CDR3 runs from the conserved cysteine through the conserved F or W. Fields, in order: V gene, J gene, clone size, D gene, CDR3 DNA, CDR3 protein. D genes are given only for firm matches. A clone size is listed for some rows: how often the clone was seen (once, few, many), or a class if it is expanded.

TRBV19	TRBJ2-3	-	TRBD1	TGTGCCAGTAGTCCCTCCGGACAGGGAGTCCCCACAGATACGCAGTATTTT	CASSPSGQGVPTDTQYF
TRBV29-1	TRBJ2-7	once	-	TGCAGCGTTGAAGATCGGGCAGGGGTTGGAGTCGAGCAGTACTTC	CSVEDRAGVGVEQYF
TRBV2	TRBJ1-6	-	TRBD1	TGTGCCAGCAGTTTGGGACAGAATTATAATTCACCCCTCCACTTT	CASSLGQNYNSPLHF
TRBV4-3	TRBJ2-7	-	TRBD2	TGCGCCAGCAGCCTGGGACTACCCTCCGAGCAGTACTTC	CASSLGLPSEQYF
TRBV9	TRBJ2-7	-	-	TGTGCCAGCAGCCCCTATTTCAACCCAACCTACGAGCAGTACTTC	CASSPYFNPTYEQYF
TRBV9	TRBJ1-4	-	-	TGTGCCAGCAGCGTAGGAACAGGGGAAAAACTGTTTTTT	CASSVGTGEKLFF
TRBV19	TRBJ2-3	-	TRBD2	TGTGCCAGTACCTTAACTAGCGTGAGCACAGATACGCAGTATTTT	CASTLTSVSTDTQYF
TRBV6-5	TRBJ1-1	-	TRBD1	TGTGCCAGCAGTTGGACAGGGGGCTTGAACACTGAAGCTTTCTTT	CASSWTGGLNTEAFF
TRBV5-1	TRBJ2-3	-	TRBD2	TGCGCCAGCAGCACCATGTGGGGACTAGCGACAGATACGCAGTATTTT	CASSTMWGLATDTQYF
TRBV9	TRBJ2-1	once	TRBD2	TGTGCCAGCAGCGTGCAAGCGGGAGGTTACAATGAGCAGTTCTTC	CASSVQAGGYNEQFF
TRBV3-1/TRBV3-2	TRBJ1-6	-	-	TGTGCCAGCAGCCAAGGTGTTTCTAGGTCTAATTCACCCCTCCACTTT	CASSQGVSRSNSPLHF
TRBV4-1	TRBJ2-5	-	-	TGCGCCAGCAGCCAAGATGGGGGGACCCAAGAGACCCAGTACTTC	CASSQDGGTQETQYF
TRBV27	TRBJ2-1	-	TRBD2	TGTGCCAGCAGTTTATTGGGACTAGCGGCCTACAATGAGCAGTTCTTC	CASSLLGLAAYNEQFF
TRBV5-8	TRBJ2-7	-	-	TGTGCCAGCAGCTTGGATGGGGGCCAGAAGTCGCAGTACTTC	CASSLDGGQKSQYF
TRBV12-3/TRBV12-4	TRBJ2-7	once	-	TGTGCCAGCAGTTTTCAGGGTCCCGAGCAGTACTTC	CASSFQGPEQYF
TRBV6-5	TRBJ2-1	-	-	TGTGCCAGCAGTTACTGGCGGGATGCGAATGAGCAGTTCTTC	CASSYWRDANEQFF
TRBV13	TRBJ2-7	-	TRBD2	TGTGCCAGCAGCTTGGGTGGGACTAGTGTATCCTCAAGCTCCTACGAGCAGTACTTC	CASSLGGTSVSSSSYEQYF
TRBV11-3	TRBJ1-1	-	-	TGTGCCAGCAGCAGTGACAGGCTGACTGAAGCTTTCTTT	CASSSDRLTEAFF
TRBV28	TRBJ1-2	-	-	TGTGCCAGCGAATACAGGGCATCGGCCTATGGCTACACCTTC	CASEYRASAYGYTF
TRBV25-1	TRBJ2-2	-	TRBD1	TGTGCCAGCAGTGAATTGGGACAGGGTAATTTCGGGGAGCTGTTTTTT	CASSELGQGNFGELFF
TRBV6-5	TRBJ1-2	once	-	TGTGCCAGCAGTTACTCCCCCAACCAGGATGGCTACACCTTC	CASSYSPNQDGYTF
TRBV7-9	TRBJ1-2	-	-	TGTGCCAGCAGCTTACTCAGTGCGAGGGGAGGAGGCTACACCTTC	CASSLLSARGGGYTF
TRBV28	TRBJ1-2	-	-	TGTGCCAGCAGAGAAGGGGACTATGGCTACACCTTC	CASREGDYGYTF
TRBV20-1	TRBJ2-7	-	TRBD2	TGCAGTGCTAGTCTGGCTAGCGGGGCCTACGAGCAGTACTTC	CSASLASGAYEQYF
TRBV28	TRBJ1-2	-	TRBD1	TGTGCCAGCAGTGACGGGACAGTCTATGGCTACACCTTC	CASSDGTVYGYTF
TRBV25-1	TRBJ2-7	-	TRBD1	TGTGCCAGCAGGAAACAGGGGTACGAGCAGTACTTC	CASRKQGYEQYF
TRBV2	TRBJ2-3	-	TRBD2	TGTGCCAGCAGTACCGTGGCGCTAGCGGTAGATACGCAGTATTTT	CASSTVALAVDTQYF
TRBV9	TRBJ2-2	-	-	TGTGCCAGCAGCCCTCGGACAGATGCTAGCGGGGAGCTGTTTTTT	CASSPRTDASGELFF
TRBV2	TRBJ1-5	-	TRBD1	TGTGCCAGCAGTACGACAGGGGGAGGCTATCAGCCCCAGCATTTT	CASSTTGGGYQPQHF
TRBV18	TRBJ2-7	-	-	TGTGCCAGCTCACTCCCAGGACAGAGTTACTACGAGCAGTACTTC	CASSLPGQSYYEQYF
TRBV7-9	TRBJ2-3	-	TRBD2	TGTGCCAGCAGCTTAGGACTAGCGGGGTTCCAACGGGGAGATACGCAGTATTTT	CASSLGLAGFQRGDTQYF
TRBV11-1	TRBJ2-7	-	TRBD2	TGTGCCAGCACCGACACCCGAGCGGGATTGGACGAGCAGTACTTC	CASTDTRAGLDEQYF
TRBV6-2/TRBV6-3	TRBJ1-4	-	-	TGTGCCAGCAGTCGGACGGACTATAATGAAAAACTGTTTTTT	CASSRTDYNEKLFF
TRBV9	TRBJ2-2	-	-	TGTGCCAGCAGCTTAAACACCGGGGAGCTGTTTTTT	CASSLNTGELFF
TRBV7-7	TRBJ2-5	-	-	TGTGCTAGCAGCTTAGGGGGGACACCTAAAGCCCAAGAGACCCAGTACTTC	CASSLGGTPKAQETQYF
TRBV6-5	TRBJ1-2	few	-	TGTGCCAGCAGTTGGACAGCCGCCTATGGCTACACCTTC	CASSWTAAYGYTF
TRBV6-5	TRBJ2-1	-	-	TGTGCCAGCAGTCCCAATCCGCAGACTAGTCCGCAGTTCTTC	CASSPNPQTSPQFF
TRBV5-1	TRBJ2-1	-	TRBD2	TGCGCCAGCAGCTGGGGACTAGCGGACACTTCCTACAATGAGCAGTTCTTC	CASSWGLADTSYNEQFF
TRBV21-1	TRBJ2-4	-	-	TGTGCCAGCAGCCAAGTGCCGGGACTAGCAGGGGTAAACATTCAGTACTTC	CASSQVPGLAGVNIQYF
TRBV10-1	TRBJ2-1	-	-	TGCGCCACCTTCCGGGGATGGGACAATGAGCAGTTCTTC	CATFRGWDNEQFF
TRBV10-1	TRBJ2-3	-	-	TGCGCCAGCAGAGTCACGAGTCGTCCGGCAGATACGCAGTATTTT	CASRVTSRPADTQYF
TRBV7-2	TRBJ2-7	few	-	TGTGCCAGCAGCAAACAGGGTACCAACTACGAGCAGTACTTC	CASSKQGTNYEQYF
TRBV7-2	TRBJ2-7	once	-	TGTGCCAGCAGCTCAGGGCCCGAGCAGTACTTC	CASSSGPEQYF
TRBV6-5	TRBJ1-2	-	-	TGTGCCAGCACCGATCCGGCCAGGAACTATGGCTACACCTTC	CASTDPARNYGYTF
TRBV20-1	TRBJ2-7	once	-	TGCAGTGCCGACGTGAGGGACGAGCAGTACTTC	CSADVRDEQYF
TRBV18	TRBJ2-7	-	-	TGTGCCAGCTCACCGGTCTCGAGTTCCTACGAGCAGTACTTC	CASSPVSSSYEQYF
TRBV12-3/TRBV12-4	TRBJ2-5	-	-	TGTGCCAGCAGTTTCGGGGAGTTGGTGACCCAGTACTTC	CASSFGELVTQYF
TRBV19	TRBJ2-6	few	-	TGTGCCAGTAGTATAGGCACAGGGCTCTCTGGGGCCAACGTCCTGACTTTC	CASSIGTGLSGANVLTF